Listed here are 26 T cell receptor beta chains from one sample, sequenced in a study of response to subunit inactivated influenza vaccine (dated by TCRdb to 2016 to 2018). The method behind the library was RT-PCR. TCRdb shows the sequencer as Illumina HiSeq 2500. Through fastp at Q25 and MiXCR, TCRdb rebuilt clones from the public reads, retaining in-frame beta chains. Under each unique CDR3 protein, matching rows form one entry showing the most common genes and DNA. Present in this sample are about 170,000 distinct CDR3 sequences, around 10% of which were seen just once. The ten largest clones add up to around 33% of the sample. This sample comprised CD8+ T cells sorted from PBMCs, obtained 23 to 25 months after vaccination. The origin of the receptors is a man aged 50 to 69 who received an inactivated influenza vaccine. Donor details come from another sample of the same person, matched by shared clones.

CDR3 nucleotide sequence: TGCAGTGCTAGAGATCAATTGGCTAGCGGGCCCCCCTCTGGGGCCAACGTCCTGACTTTC. It encodes CSARDQLASGPPSGANVLTF. The chain links TRBV20-1 to TRBJ2-6; TRBD2 matches 8 bases. Trimming cost V 0 bases and J 0 bases; bases outside gene matches: 13. Germline loops: CDR1 DFQATT, CDR2 SNEGSKA (reference sequence). The CDR3 sequence is 20 residues long.

This chain joins TRBV7-8 and TRBJ2-1; 7 bases align to TRBD1. CDR3 size: 16 residues. The ends lost 5 bases at V and 3 bases at J; junction bases unmatched: 10. Looked up from germline, CDR1 is SGHVS and CDR2 is FQNEAQ. CDR3 DNA: TGTGCCAGCAGCAAAAACAGGGGCGAGGGCTACAATGAGCAGTTCTTC. This codes for CASSKNRGEGYNEQFF.

This sequence joins TRBV7-9 and TRBJ2-4; D unclear. The CDR3 is 13 amino acids. The V gene lost 4 bases and the J gene lost 6 bases, with 10 bases spanning the gap. The germline CDR1 and CDR2 sequences are SEHNR and FQNEAQ (reference sequence). The CDR3 region is CASSSPPINIQYF. The CDR3 DNA follows: TGTGCCAGCAGCTCCCCCCCAATAAACATTCAGTACTTC.

This clonotype was counted ten times or more. The CDR3 nucleotides are TGTGCCATCAGTTTGGCCCACGGGACAGGAAACTATGGCTACACCTTC. As protein: CAISLAHGTGNYGYTF. The J gene is TRBJ1-2, the V gene TRBV10-3, with 8 positions matching TRBD1. The germline CDR1 and CDR2 sequences are ENHRY and SYGVKD. This CDR3 is built from 16 residues. V shed 5 bases and J 2 bases; nucleotides not matched to a gene: 10.

This clonotype occurred a few times. This chain connects TRBV27 to TRBJ2-1; D ambiguous. Per germline, CDR1 MNHEY and CDR2 SMNVEV (reference sequence). The CDR3 is made up of 15 amino acids. V was clipped by 5 bases and J by 6 bases, with 17 bases between them. The CDR3 DNA follows: TGTGCCAGCAGTATGATCGTGGGATTGGCCAATGAGCAGTTCTTC. Residues: CASSMIVGLANEQFF.

This clonotype appeared a few times. The rearrangement joins TRBV20-1 to TRBJ2-6; TRBD1 is a possible D gene (6 bases). Trimming shortened V by 6 bases and J by 0 bases, and 12 bases separated the two germline ends. Germline assignment: CDR1 DFQATT and CDR2 SNEGSKA (reference sequence). The CDR3 covers 15 residues. The CDR3 DNA reads as TGCAGTGCCCAGGGACATTTCTCTGGGGCCAACGTCCTGACTTTC. Translation gives CSAQGHFSGANVLTF.

Many counts were recorded for this clonotype. The V gene is TRBV12-3 or TRBV12-4, the J gene TRBJ2-2, with D unresolved. The CDR3 covers 16 residues. The V end lost 6 bases, the J end lost 3 bases, and 17 bases lay between the germline ends. As DNA, the CDR3 is TGTGCCAGCAGCCCAACTGGGAACCTGTACACCGGGGAGCTGTTTTTT. Translated: CASSPTGNLYTGELFF.

The chain joins TRBV6-2 or TRBV6-3 to TRBJ2-7, with D possibly being TRBD2 (6 bases). The germline V gene has CDR1 MNHEY and CDR2 SVGEGT. The V and J ends lost 6 bases and 7 bases respectively, with 13 bases between them. CDR3 size: 12 residues. The CDR3, as DNA: TGTGCCAGCAGCTTATATCTAGCGGAGCAGTACTTC. Its protein product is CASSLYLAEQYF.

The chain employs TRBV20-1 and TRBJ2-7; TRBD2 matches at 11 bases. The CDR3 extends over 17 amino acids. V trimming: 1 base; J trimming: 3 bases; junction bases outside the gene matches: 11. The germline V gene has CDR1 DFQATT and CDR2 SNEGSKA (reference sequence). The DNA of the CDR3 is TGCAGTGCTAGAGGACCCACACTAGCGGGAGATGTCTACGAGCAGTACTTC. Its translation is CSARGPTLAGDVYEQYF.

This clonotype was detected a few times. The chain uses TRBV6-1 and TRBJ2-1; 7 bases agree with TRBD1. In germline, CDR1 is MNHNS, CDR2 SASEGT. The CDR3 consists of 15 residues. Trimming removed 5 bases from V and 5 bases from J; junction bases left unmatched: 9. CDR3 nucleotide sequence: TGTGCCAGCAGTCAAACAGGGGAAATCAACAATGAGCAGTTCTTC. Protein sequence: CASSQTGEINNEQFF.

This clonotype was seen ten or more times. J is TRBJ2-1 and V is TRBV9, with TRBD2 as a possible D gene (5 bases). Trimming removed 4 bases from V and 2 bases from J, with 16 bases in between. In germline, CDR1 is SGDLS, CDR2 YYNGEE. CDR3 length: 16 amino acids. The DNA for the CDR3 is TGTGCCAGCAGCCACGAGAGGACTGAAGCCTACAATGAGCAGTTCTTC. Translation gives CASSHERTEAYNEQFF.

This clonotype appeared a few times. The CDR3 nucleotides read TGTGCCAGCAGTTTAGGACCCCAAGACCAGTACTTC. This sequence encodes CASSLGPQDQYF. The chain links TRBV12-3 or TRBV12-4 to TRBJ2-5; the D is unclear. Trimming left V 1 base short and J 10 bases short, with 10 bases between. The CDR3 loop spans 12 amino acids.

This clonotype has more than one count but fewer than ten. The chain joins TRBV25-1 to TRBJ2-1; TRBD2 agrees at 9 bases. Germline-derived CDR1 and CDR2 are MGHDK and SYGVNS. The CDR3 totals 19 residues. V gave up 4 bases and J gave up 8 bases; unmatched junction bases: 21. Here the CDR3 DNA reads TGTGCCAGCAGTGGTCTGACTAGCGGAAACTATATCGCGTTGGATGAGCAGTTCTTC. This gives the protein CASSGLTSGNYIALDEQFF.

The rearrangement uses TRBV6-5 and TRBJ2-5, with D uncertain. Trimming stripped 3 bases from V and 5 bases from J, with 10 bases between. This CDR3 spans 13 amino acids. Germline assignment: CDR1 MNHEY and CDR2 SVGAGI. In DNA, the CDR3 is TGTGCCAGCAGTTATAAGGATGGCGAGACCCAGTACTTC. Encoded protein: CASSYKDGETQYF.

This clonotype was detected ten times or more. The chain links TRBV12-3 or TRBV12-4 to TRBJ1-5; D ambiguous. The CDR3 has 12 residues. The V and J ends lost 10 bases and 2 bases respectively, with 9 bases between them. CDR3 DNA sequence: TGTGCCATACAGTCAGGCAATCAGCCCCAGCATTTT. Protein sequence: CAIQSGNQPQHF.

J is TRBJ2-2 and V is TRBV10-1; 7 bases agree with TRBD1. The trim removed 6 bases at V and 0 bases at J, leaving 4 bases unmatched. Germline-derived CDR1 and CDR2 are WNHNN and SYGVQD (reference sequence). There are 15 residues in the CDR3. The CDR3 DNA sequence: TGCGCCAGCAGCCCCGGGACAGCGAACACCGGGGAGCTGTTTTTT. The encoded protein is CASSPGTANTGELFF.

V usage is TRBV20-1 and J usage is TRBJ2-3; 12 nucleotides align to TRBD2. The CDR3 has 17 amino acids. CDR1 and CDR2 from the germline V gene are DFQATT and SNEGSKA (reference sequence). The junction had 12 bases not matched to a gene; V was cut back by 5 bases and J by 3 bases. CDR3 nucleotide sequence: TGCAGTGCTGGACTAGCGGGACTTGAGCTGTGGACAGATACGCAGTATTTT. Amino acids: CSAGLAGLELWTDTQYF.

This clonotype was picked up many times. The J gene is TRBJ2-3, the V gene TRBV12-3 or TRBV12-4, with D hard to call. The CDR3 has 14 amino acids. Trimming left V 4 bases short and J 4 bases short, with 12 bases between. CDR3 sequence (DNA): TGTGCCAGCAGTTGGGCCGGGCCCGCAGATACGCAGTATTTT. Translation: CASSWAGPADTQYF.

This clonotype was counted many times. The chain's CDR3 is CSASVGVGPQHF. The DNA of the CDR3 is TGCAGTGCCTCAGTCGGGGTCGGGCCCCAGCATTTT. This rearrangement joins TRBV20-1 to TRBJ1-5, with no clear D. Trimming shortened V by 6 bases and J by 9 bases, and 15 bases separated the two germline ends. CDR1 DFQATT and CDR2 SNEGSKA come from the germline V gene (reference sequence). The CDR3 covers 12 residues.

This clonotype came up many times. The V call is TRBV10-3, the J call TRBJ2-3, with 7 bases lining up with TRBD2. CDR1 and CDR2 from the germline V gene are ENHRY and SYGVKD. The CDR3 length is 13 residues. Trimming removed 9 bases from V and 0 bases from J; junction bases left unmatched: 3. The CDR3 region has the DNA TGTGCCATTTCAGCGGGAAGCACAGATACGCAGTATTTT. Translating gives CAISAGSTDTQYF.

Turning to this clonotype: Given the absence of the conserved phenylalanine or tryptophan at the CDR3 end, a read error is likely. This chain links TRBV20-1 with TRBJ2-7, with 7 positions matching TRBD1. The J segment lost 1 base and the V segment lost 6 bases, leaving 9 bases of the junction unmatched. The germline gives CDR1 DFQATT, CDR2 SNEGSKA (reference sequence). The CDR3 has 14 amino acids. CDR3: CSATGALRSYEQYL. For the CDR3, the DNA is TGCAGTGCCACAGGGGCGCTAAGGTCCTACGAGCAGTACCTC.

This clonotype was detected only a few times. This rearrangement joins TRBV9 to TRBJ2-7, with D possibly TRBD2 on 6 matching bases. Germline CDR1 reads SGDLS; CDR2 reads YYNGEE. The CDR3 spans 16 residues. V was pared by 0 bases and J by 5 bases, with 18 bases between. CDR3 amino acids: CASSVGGGDGYDEQYF. The CDR3 nucleotides read TGTGCCAGCAGCGTAGGGGGCGGGGACGGTTACGACGAGCAGTACTTC.

The V gene is TRBV11-1, the J gene TRBJ2-7; no definite D call. Germline loops: CDR1 SGHAT, CDR2 FQDESV (reference sequence). Trimming shortened V by 2 bases and J by 4 bases, and 9 bases separated the two germline ends. The length of the CDR3 is 13 residues. In DNA, the CDR3 is TGTGCCAGCAGCTTAAGGGCCGAATACGAGCAGTACTTC. It translates to CASSLRAEYEQYF.

This clonotype was counted a few times. J is TRBJ2-5 and V is TRBV5-1; maybe TRBD2 (5 bases). There are 15 residues in the CDR3. V was shortened by 0 bases and J by 3 bases, with 12 bases between the two germline ends. Germline loops: CDR1 SGHRS, CDR2 YFSETQ. The CDR3 DNA is TGCGCCAGCAGCTTGGAAGGCGGGCGAGAAGAGACCCAGTACTTC. This encodes CASSLEGGREETQYF.

This clonotype was counted a few times. The chain joins TRBV4-3 to TRBJ1-1, with unresolved D. CDR1 is LGHNA, CDR2 YSLEER, per germline. V dropped 3 bases and J dropped 1 base, with 9 bases sitting between them. The CDR3 has 14 residues. The CDR3 DNA reads TGCGCCAGCAGCCAGAGGAGAGGGAACACTGAAGCTTTCTTT. Encoded protein: CASSQRRGNTEAFF.

J is TRBJ1-1 and V is TRBV10-3; TRBD1 is a possible D gene (5 bases). The ends were cut back, 6 bases at V and 1 base at J, with 12 bases in the middle. Germline V lookup: CDR1 ENHRY, CDR2 SYGVKD. The length of the CDR3 is 14 residues. In nucleotides, the CDR3 is TGTGCCATCAGCCCGACAGTCCCGAACACTGAAGCTTTCTTT. Its translation is CAISPTVPNTEAFF.